These T cell receptor beta chains were read from a single sample in a study of blood T cell repertoires in COVID-19. Assay: immunoSEQ multiplex PCR; the TCRdb copy retains only in-frame clones and omits some. The sample records 210,000 or so clones, about nine tenths being singletons. Sequenced material: peripheral blood. The receptors here all came from a woman aged 60-75 years with acute or convalescent COVID-19. Both conserved end residues are part of each CDR3. The order of the fields is V gene, clone size, J gene, D gene, CDR3 protein, CDR3 DNA. The D gene is left open where the match is weak. Some rows have no size entry. The others give once, few or many, or a class for an expanded clone.

TRBV6-5	-	TRBJ1-1	TRBD1	CASSPRQGRDTEAFF	TGTGCCAGCAGCCCAAGACAGGGGAGGGACACTGAAGCTTTCTTT
TRBV21-1	-	TRBJ2-7	-	CASSGPGRRNSEQYF	TGTGCCAGCAGCGGCCCCGGGAGGCGAAATAGCGAGCAGTACTTC
TRBV19	-	TRBJ2-2	-	CASSIDGGPGELFF	TGTGCCAGTAGTATAGACGGGGGTCCCGGGGAGCTGTTTTTT
TRBV9	-	TRBJ1-3	TRBD1	CASSSSTGYGNTIYF	TGTGCCAGCAGCTCATCGACAGGGTACGGAAACACCATATATTTT
TRBV29-1	few	TRBJ1-2	-	CSVGRVTSDYGYTF	TGCAGCGTCGGCAGGGTTACATCGGACTATGGCTACACCTTC
TRBV6-6	-	TRBJ1-3	-	CASSRGGDGNTIYF	TGTGCCAGCAGCCGTGGGGGCGATGGAAACACCATATATTTT
TRBV5-3	-	TRBJ2-1	-	CARSKCGNSGSYNEQFF	TGTGCCAGAAGCAAGTGTGGAAATAGCGGCTCCTACAATGAGCAGTTCTTC
TRBV19	-	TRBJ2-5	TRBD2	CASSKGVAGVTETQYF	TGTGCCAGTAGCAAAGGGGTAGCGGGAGTGACGGAGACCCAGTACTTC
TRBV9	-	TRBJ2-3	-	CASSVPPTDTQYF	TGTGCCAGCAGCGTTCCCCCGACAGATACGCAGTATTTT
TRBV10-2	-	TRBJ2-5	-	CASSDPGQETQYF	TGCGCCAGCAGTGATCCAGGGCAAGAGACCCAGTACTTC
TRBV5-5	-	TRBJ2-3	-	CASILGVTDTQYF	TGTGCCAGCATATTGGGCGTCACAGATACGCAGTATTTT
TRBV12-3/TRBV12-4	-	TRBJ1-2	-	CASSPPIRSGYTF	TGTGCCAGCAGTCCCCCCATTAGAAGTGGCTACACCTTC
TRBV23-1	-	TRBJ2-3	TRBD2	CASSHPGASGGPVGLGADTQYF	TGCGCCAGCAGTCACCCGGGGGCTAGCGGGGGCCCTGTGGGCCTCGGAGCAGATACGCAGTATTTT
TRBV28	-	TRBJ1-2	TRBD1	CASALDRVYGYTF	TGTGCCAGCGCACTGGACAGGGTATATGGCTACACCTTC
TRBV20-1	-	TRBJ2-5	-	CSAGGSETQYF	TGCAGTGCTGGGGGGTCGGAGACCCAGTACTTC
TRBV6-5	few	TRBJ1-1	-	CASNLGGGKTEAFF	TGTGCCAGCAACTTAGGTGGGGGGAAGACTGAAGCTTTCTTT
TRBV6-5	-	TRBJ2-1	TRBD2	CASSSPPSGSNEQFF	TGTGCCAGCAGTTCTCCTCCTAGCGGATCCAATGAGCAGTTCTTC
TRBV5-1	-	TRBJ1-1	TRBD1	CASSLAGGGVTGSAFF	TGCGCCAGCAGCTTGGCAGGGGGCGGAGTAACAGGGTCGGCTTTCTTT
TRBV6-5	once	TRBJ1-1	TRBD1	CASSSGQGDTEAFF	TGTGCCAGCAGTTCGGGACAGGGCGACACTGAAGCTTTCTTT
TRBV5-1	-	TRBJ2-1	TRBD1	CASSLPWTGDNEQFF	TGCGCCAGCAGCTTGCCCTGGACAGGGGACAATGAGCAGTTCTTC
TRBV7-2	-	TRBJ2-7	TRBD2	CASSLGTTYYEQYF	TGTGCCAGCAGCCTCGGGACTACTTACTACGAGCAGTACTTC
TRBV14	once	TRBJ1-1	-	CASSQNLNTEAFF	TGTGCCAGCAGCCAAAACTTGAACACTGAAGCTTTCTTT
TRBV19	-	TRBJ2-2	-	CASSIDLSSGELFF	TGTGCCAGTAGTATAGATCTGAGCTCCGGGGAGCTGTTTTTT
TRBV28	once	TRBJ2-3	TRBD1	CASSYSTGYGTDTQYF	TGTGCCAGCAGTTACTCGACAGGGTACGGCACAGATACGCAGTATTTT
TRBV2	-	TRBJ1-2	-	CASSEAWESFYGYTF	TGTGCCAGCAGTGAAGCGTGGGAGAGTTTCTATGGCTACACCTTC
TRBV9	-	TRBJ2-1	-	CASSVSGSWARFDEQFF	TGTGCCAGCAGCGTCAGTGGGAGCTGGGCACGTTTTGATGAGCAGTTCTTC
TRBV3-1/TRBV3-2	-	TRBJ1-2	-	CASSRNIDGYTF	TGTGCCAGCAGCCGTAACATCGATGGCTACACCTTC
TRBV30	-	TRBJ1-6	-	CAWSVRGGQNSPLHF	TGTGCCTGGAGTGTACGGGGGGGGCAGAATTCACCCCTCCACTTT
TRBV10-3	-	TRBJ1-5	-	CAISVTDQPQHF	TGTGCCATCAGTGTTACAGACCAGCCCCAGCATTTT
TRBV7-9	once	TRBJ1-2	-	CASSKTGTPANYGYTF	TGTGCCAGCAGCAAAACCGGGACACCTGCTAACTATGGCTACACCTTC
TRBV5-4	-	TRBJ2-7	TRBD1	CASSFGQAYEQYF	TGTGCCAGCAGCTTCGGACAGGCCTACGAGCAGTACTTC
TRBV24-1	-	TRBJ2-1	TRBD1	CATQRAGTGGEQFF	TGTGCCACCCAAAGGGCGGGGACAGGGGGTGAGCAGTTCTTC
TRBV11-3	-	TRBJ2-1	-	CASSLDRGGSGAYNEQFF	TGTGCCAGCAGCTTAGATAGAGGCGGTAGCGGTGCATACAATGAGCAGTTCTTC
TRBV6-1	-	TRBJ2-5	TRBD1	CASSGGTGLDYQETQYF	TGTGCCAGCAGTGGTGGGACAGGCCTAGATTACCAAGAGACCCAGTACTTC
TRBV18	-	TRBJ1-4	-	CASSPKGLKEKLFF	TGTGCCAGCTCACCAAAGGGGCTCAAGGAAAAACTGTTTTTT
TRBV30	-	TRBJ1-6	-	CAWSVAIEGSPLHF	TGTGCCTGGAGTGTAGCCATCGAGGGCTCACCCCTCCACTTT
TRBV28	-	TRBJ1-2	TRBD1	CASSFTGGATNYGYTF	TGTGCCAGCAGTTTTACAGGGGGCGCAACTAACTATGGCTACACCTTC
TRBV4-3	-	TRBJ2-5	TRBD1	CASSQEWGRRDRAEETQYF	TGCGCCAGCAGCCAAGAGTGGGGTAGACGGGACAGGGCCGAAGAGACCCAGTACTTC
TRBV6-5	-	TRBJ1-2	-	CASRGLYGYTF	TGTGCCAGCAGGGGACTGTATGGCTACACCTTC
TRBV28	-	TRBJ1-2	TRBD1	CASSSGQVNGGYTF	TGTGCCAGCAGTTCGGGACAGGTAAATGGCGGCTACACCTTC